The entry below describes one T cell receptor beta chain. The sample is drawn from a study of blood T cell repertoires in COVID-19. Study as a whole: Collection of acute and convalescent COVID-19 samples took place in the United States, Italy and Spain. T cells, B-cell-depleted T cells, or PBMCs provided the cDNA or gDNA that served as material.

In the original workflow: Reference gene primers were amplified, and this amplification served to estimate nucleated cell counts. Produced via immunoSEQ multiplex PCR; TCRdb's table is partial and in-frame only. V and J calls and clone size are given by that table; D and trimming were obtained from the DNA. Of hundreds of thousands of clones listed, about nine tenths are singletons. The sequence derives from a woman aged 25 to 39 with active or convalescent COVID-19. The sequenced sample was peripheral blood.

The CDR3 nucleotides are TGTGCCAGTAGTATCTCGCGACAGGGCTATAATTCACCCCTCCACTTT. This codes for CASSISRQGYNSPLHF. The chain has TRBV19 and TRBJ1-6; TRBD1 matches at 7 bases. CDR3 length equals 16 residues. Germline V gives CDR1 LNHDA, CDR2 SQIVND (reference sequence). Unmatched junction bases numbered 5, after V lost 3 bases and J lost 3 bases.